This TCR beta chain was recorded in a study of blood T cell repertoires in COVID-19. V was pared by 5 bases and J by 0 bases, with 14 bases between. The CDR3 has 15 residues. In germline, CDR1 is SNHLY, CDR2 FYNNEI. Original data processing: Scientists estimated how many nucleated cells there were by amplifying reference gene primers. TCRdb's copy holds only in-frame clones and misses some; the assay was immunoSEQ multiplex PCR. D and trimming were read from the DNA, whereas the V and J calls and clone size are those reported in that table. The sample yields 85,000 to 95,000 clones, roughly 87% seen once.

The chain has TRBV2 and TRBJ2-7; D may be TRBD2 (6 bases). Sequencing was carried out using peripheral blood. The source is a woman of 80 years or more with active COVID-19. CDR3 DNA: TGTGCCAGCAGTTTTCCGGGACTGAACTCCTACGAGCAGTACTTC. As protein: CASSFPGLNSYEQYF.